The entry that follows covers one T cell receptor beta chain sequence. The antigen is unknown. This entry comes from a study of monozygotic twins with inflammatory bowel disease. Whole-study findings and limits: It was in IBD patients that TCRbeta diversity (inverse Simpson) was lower than in healthy co-twins.

Two nested PCRs, of about 16 and 10 cycles, processed TCRalpha and TCRbeta cDNA. After re-calling the 5' RACE reads, TCRdb lists one entry per CDR3 protein, DNA absent. Here the sample table reports approximately 400,000 distinct CDR3 sequences. CDR1 is SGDLS and CDR2 is YYNGEE in the germline V gene. The CDR3 runs to 12 residues. Sequencing input: blood. This receptor was taken from a human donor with ulcerative colitis or Crohn's disease, or a healthy co-twin of an affected twin (not recorded which). The chain uses TRBV9 and TRBJ2-5; lacking DNA, the TRBD1 call made by TCRdb goes unchecked. CDR3 sequence: CASSADRRAQYF.